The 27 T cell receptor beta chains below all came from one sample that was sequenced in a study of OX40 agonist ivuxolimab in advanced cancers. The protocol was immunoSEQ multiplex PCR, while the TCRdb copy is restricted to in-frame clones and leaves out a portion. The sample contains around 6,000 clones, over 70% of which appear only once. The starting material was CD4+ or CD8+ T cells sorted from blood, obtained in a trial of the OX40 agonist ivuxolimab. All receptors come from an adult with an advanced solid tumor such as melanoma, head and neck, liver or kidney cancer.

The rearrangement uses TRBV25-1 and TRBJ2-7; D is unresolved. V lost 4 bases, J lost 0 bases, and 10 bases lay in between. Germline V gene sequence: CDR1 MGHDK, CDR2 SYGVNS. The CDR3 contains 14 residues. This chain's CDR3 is CASSGQKSSYEQYF. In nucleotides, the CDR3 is TGTGCCAGCAGTGGTCAGAAAAGCTCCTACGAGCAGTACTTC.

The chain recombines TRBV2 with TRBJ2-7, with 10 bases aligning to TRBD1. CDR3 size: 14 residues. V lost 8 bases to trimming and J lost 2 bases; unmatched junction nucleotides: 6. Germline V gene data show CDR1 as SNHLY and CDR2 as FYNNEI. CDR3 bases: TGTGCCAGCGGAGGGACAGGGGCCGCCTACGAGCAGTACTTC. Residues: CASGGTGAAYEQYF.

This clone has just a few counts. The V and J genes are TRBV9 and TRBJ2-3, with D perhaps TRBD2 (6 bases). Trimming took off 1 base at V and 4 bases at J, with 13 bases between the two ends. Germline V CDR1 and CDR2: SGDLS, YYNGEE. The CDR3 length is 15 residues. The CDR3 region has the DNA TGTGCCAGCAGCGTAAGTGGAGGGCCCCCAGATACGCAGTATTTT. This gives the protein CASSVSGGPPDTQYF.

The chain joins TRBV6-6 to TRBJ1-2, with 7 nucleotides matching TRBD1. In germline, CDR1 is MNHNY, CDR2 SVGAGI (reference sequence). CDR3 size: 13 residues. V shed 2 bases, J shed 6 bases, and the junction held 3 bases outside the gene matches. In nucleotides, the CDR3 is TGTGCCAGCAGTTACCCAGGGGGGGATGGCTACACCTTC. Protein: CASSYPGGDGYTF.

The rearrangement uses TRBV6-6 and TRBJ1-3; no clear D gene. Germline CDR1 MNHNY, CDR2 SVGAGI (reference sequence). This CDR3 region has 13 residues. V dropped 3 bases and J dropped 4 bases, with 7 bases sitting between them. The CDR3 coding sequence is TGTGCCAGCAGTTATACTGAAGGAAACACCATATATTTT. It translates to CASSYTEGNTIYF.

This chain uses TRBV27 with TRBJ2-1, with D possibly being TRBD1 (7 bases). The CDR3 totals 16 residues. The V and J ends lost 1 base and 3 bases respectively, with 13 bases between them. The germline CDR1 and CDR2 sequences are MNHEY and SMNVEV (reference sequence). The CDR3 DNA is TGTGCCAGCAGTTTATTCCCGCGGGACAGCTACAATGAGCAGTTCTTC. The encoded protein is CASSLFPRDSYNEQFF.

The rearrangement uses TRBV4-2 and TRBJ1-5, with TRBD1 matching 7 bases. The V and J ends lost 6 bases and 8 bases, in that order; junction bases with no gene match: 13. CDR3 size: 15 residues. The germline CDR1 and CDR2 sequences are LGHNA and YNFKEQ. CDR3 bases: TGTGCCAGCAGGGTTAACGGACAGGCTGTGGAGCCCCAGCATTTT. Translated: CASRVNGQAVEPQHF.

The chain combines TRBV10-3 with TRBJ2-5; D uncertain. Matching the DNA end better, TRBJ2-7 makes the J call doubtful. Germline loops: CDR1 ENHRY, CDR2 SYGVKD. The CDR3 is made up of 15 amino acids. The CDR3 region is CASLSEEPSSYEQYF. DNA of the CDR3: TGTGCCTCCCTGAGTGAGGAGCCTAGCTCCTACGAGCAGTACTTC.

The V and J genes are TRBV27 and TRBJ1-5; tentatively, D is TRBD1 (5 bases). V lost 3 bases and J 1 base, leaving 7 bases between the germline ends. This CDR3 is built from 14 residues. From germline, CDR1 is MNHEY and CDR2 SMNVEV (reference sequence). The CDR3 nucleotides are TGTGCCAGCAGTTTCTCAGGGAGCAATCAGCCCCAGCATTTT. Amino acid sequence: CASSFSGSNQPQHF.

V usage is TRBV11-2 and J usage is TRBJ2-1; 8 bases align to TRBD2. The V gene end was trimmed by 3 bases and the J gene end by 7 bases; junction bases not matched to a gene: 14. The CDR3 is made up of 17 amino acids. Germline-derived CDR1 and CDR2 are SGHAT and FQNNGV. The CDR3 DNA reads TGTGCCAGCAGCTTGCCCTGGGTACCGGGGGGGCGTAATGAGCAGTTCTTC. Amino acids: CASSLPWVPGGRNEQFF.

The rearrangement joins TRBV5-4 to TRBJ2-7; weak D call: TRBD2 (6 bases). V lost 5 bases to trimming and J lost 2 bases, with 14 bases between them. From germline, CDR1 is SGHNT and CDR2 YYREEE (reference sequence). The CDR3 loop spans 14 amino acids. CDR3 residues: CASSPGLGTYEQYF. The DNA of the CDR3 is TGTGCCAGCAGTCCGGGACTCGGGACCTACGAGCAGTACTTC.

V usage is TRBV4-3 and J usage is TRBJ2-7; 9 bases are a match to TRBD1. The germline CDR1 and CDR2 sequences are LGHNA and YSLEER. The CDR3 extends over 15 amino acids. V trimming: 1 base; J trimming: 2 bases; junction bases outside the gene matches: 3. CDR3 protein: CASSQVYRGPYEQYF. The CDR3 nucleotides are TGCGCCAGCAGCCAAGTCTACAGGGGGCCCTACGAGCAGTACTTC.

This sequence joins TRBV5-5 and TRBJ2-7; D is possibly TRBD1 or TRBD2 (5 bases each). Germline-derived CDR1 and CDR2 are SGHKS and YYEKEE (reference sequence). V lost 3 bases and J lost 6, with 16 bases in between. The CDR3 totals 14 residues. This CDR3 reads CASSSLLGVVEQYF. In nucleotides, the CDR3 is TGTGCCAGCAGCTCCCTTTTGGGGGTGGTCGAGCAGTACTTC.

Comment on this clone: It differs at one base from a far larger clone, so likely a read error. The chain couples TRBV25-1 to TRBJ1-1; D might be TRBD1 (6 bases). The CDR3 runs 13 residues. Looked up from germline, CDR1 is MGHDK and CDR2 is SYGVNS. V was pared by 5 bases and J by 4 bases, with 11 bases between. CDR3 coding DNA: TGTGCCAGCAGTCAGGGGTTGGGCACTGAAGCTTTCTTT. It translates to CASSQGLGTEAFF.

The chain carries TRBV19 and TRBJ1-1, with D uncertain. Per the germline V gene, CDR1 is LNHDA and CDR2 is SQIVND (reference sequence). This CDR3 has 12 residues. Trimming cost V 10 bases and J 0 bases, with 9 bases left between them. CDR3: CATRGMNTEAFF. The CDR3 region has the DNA TGTGCCACCCGAGGAATGAACACTGAAGCTTTCTTT.

The CDR3 nucleotides read TGTGCCAGCTCAAGGGCGAAGGATGAAAAACTGTTTTTT. Its translation: CASSRAKDEKLFF. The chain couples TRBV18 to TRBJ1-4, with D uncertain. Deletions cut 5 bases from V and 6 bases from J, with 10 bases between. The CDR3 has 13 residues. Germline V gene sequence: CDR1 KGHSH, CDR2 LQKENI.

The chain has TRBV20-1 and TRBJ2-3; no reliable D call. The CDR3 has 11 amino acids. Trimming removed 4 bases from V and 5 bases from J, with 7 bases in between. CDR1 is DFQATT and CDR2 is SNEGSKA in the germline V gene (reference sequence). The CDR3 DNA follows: TGCAGTGCTACTGCCGGAGATACGCAGTATTTT. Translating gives CSATAGDTQYF.

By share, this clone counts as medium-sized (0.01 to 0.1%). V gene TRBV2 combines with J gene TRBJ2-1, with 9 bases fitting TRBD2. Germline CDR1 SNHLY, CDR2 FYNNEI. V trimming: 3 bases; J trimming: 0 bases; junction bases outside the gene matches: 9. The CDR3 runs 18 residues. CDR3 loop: CASSEVSGGTSSYNEQFF. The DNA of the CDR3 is TGTGCCAGCAGTGAGGTTAGCGGGGGAACAAGCTCCTACAATGAGCAGTTCTTC.

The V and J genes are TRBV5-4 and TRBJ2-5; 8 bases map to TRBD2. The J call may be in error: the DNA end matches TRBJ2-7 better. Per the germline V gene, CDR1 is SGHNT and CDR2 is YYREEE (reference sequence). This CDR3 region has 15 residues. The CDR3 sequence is CASSLRGGLAYEQYF. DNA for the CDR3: TGTGCCAGCAGCTTGCGGGGGGGGCTCGCCTACGAGCAGTACTTC.

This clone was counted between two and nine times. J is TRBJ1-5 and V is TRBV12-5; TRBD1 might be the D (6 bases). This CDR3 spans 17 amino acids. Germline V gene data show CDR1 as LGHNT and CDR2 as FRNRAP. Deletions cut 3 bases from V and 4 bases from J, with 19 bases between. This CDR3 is CASGFPRFGQPNQPQHF. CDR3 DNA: TGTGCTAGTGGTTTTCCACGCTTCGGACAGCCGAATCAGCCCCAGCATTTT.

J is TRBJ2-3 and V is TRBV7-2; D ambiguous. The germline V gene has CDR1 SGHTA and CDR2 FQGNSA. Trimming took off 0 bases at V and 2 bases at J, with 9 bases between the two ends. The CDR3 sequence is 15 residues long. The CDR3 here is CASSLAPTLTDTQYF. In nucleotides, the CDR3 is TGTGCCAGCAGCTTAGCGCCTACCCTCACAGATACGCAGTATTTT.

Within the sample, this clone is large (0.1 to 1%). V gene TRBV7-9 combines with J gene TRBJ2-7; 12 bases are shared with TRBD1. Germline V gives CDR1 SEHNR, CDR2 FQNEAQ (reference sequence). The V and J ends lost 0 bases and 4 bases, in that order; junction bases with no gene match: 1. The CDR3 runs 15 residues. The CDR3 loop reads CASSLAGQGAYEQYF. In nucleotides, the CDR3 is TGTGCCAGCAGCTTAGCGGGACAGGGGGCTTACGAGCAGTACTTC.

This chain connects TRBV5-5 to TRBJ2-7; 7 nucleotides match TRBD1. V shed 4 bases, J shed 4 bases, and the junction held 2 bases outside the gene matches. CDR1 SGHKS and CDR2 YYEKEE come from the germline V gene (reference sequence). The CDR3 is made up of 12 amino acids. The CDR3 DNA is TGTGCCAGCAGCCGGGACAGTTACGAGCAGTACTTC. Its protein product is CASSRDSYEQYF.

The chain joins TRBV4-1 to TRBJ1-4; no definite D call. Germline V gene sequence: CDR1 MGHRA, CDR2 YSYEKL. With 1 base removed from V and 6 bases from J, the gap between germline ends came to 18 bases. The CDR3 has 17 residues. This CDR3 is CASSQGGSGIADEKLFF. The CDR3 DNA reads TGCGCCAGCAGCCAAGGGGGATCCGGGATAGCTGATGAAAAACTGTTTTTT.

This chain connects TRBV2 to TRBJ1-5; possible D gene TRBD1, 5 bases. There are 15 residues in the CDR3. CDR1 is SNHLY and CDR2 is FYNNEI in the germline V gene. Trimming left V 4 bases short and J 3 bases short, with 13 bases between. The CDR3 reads CASSAEEGFNQPQHF. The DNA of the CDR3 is TGTGCCAGCAGTGCGGAAGAGGGGTTCAATCAGCCCCAGCATTTT.

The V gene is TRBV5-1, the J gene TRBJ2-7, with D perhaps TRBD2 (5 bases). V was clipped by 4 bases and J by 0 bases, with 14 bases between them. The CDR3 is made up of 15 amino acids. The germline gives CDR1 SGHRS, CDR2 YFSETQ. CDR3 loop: CASSPTGISSYEQYF. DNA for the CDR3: TGCGCCAGCAGCCCGACCGGGATCTCCTCCTACGAGCAGTACTTC.

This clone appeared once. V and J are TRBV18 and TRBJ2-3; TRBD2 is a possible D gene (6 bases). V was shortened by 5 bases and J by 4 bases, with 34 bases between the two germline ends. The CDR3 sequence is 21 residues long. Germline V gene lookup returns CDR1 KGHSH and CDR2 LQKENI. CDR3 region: CASSGPPGTWGSHVSSDTQYF. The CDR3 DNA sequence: TGTGCCAGCTCAGGTCCCCCCGGGACTTGGGGCTCTCATGTATCCTCAGATACGCAGTATTTT.